This T cell receptor (beta chain) was observed in a study of CD8 T cells in Susac syndrome. A quantity of about 0.5 to 1 ug RNA underwent reverse transcription using random hexamers. MiXCR was run by TCRdb on the immunoSEQ multiplex PCR reads, yielding one entry per CDR3 protein. This sample has 150,000 to 200,000 distinct CDR3 sequences, with 85% to 95% found just once. The ends lost 2 bases at V and 2 bases at J; junction bases unmatched: 4. Germline lookup yields CDR1 SGDLS and CDR2 YYNGEE. The CDR3 runs 15 residues. The chain couples TRBV9 to TRBJ2-3, with TRBD2 matching 8 bases. Sequencing was done on a sample of CD4+ T cells from PBMCs. This receptor was obtained from a human donor with Susac syndrome. CDR3 sequence reads: CASSVLAGPTDTQYF. The CDR3 coding sequence is TGTGCCAGCAGCGTTTTAGCGGGGCCCACAGATACGCAGTATTTT. Drawing the rest from reference TRBV9 and TRBJ2-3, the complete variable domain is DSGVTQTPKHLITATGQRVTLRCSPRSGDLSVYWYQQSLDQGLQFLIQYYNGEERAKGNILERFSAQQFPDLHSELNLSSLELGDSALYFCASSVLAGPTDTQYFGPGTRLTVL.